This T cell receptor beta chain is drawn from a study of tumour-infiltrating T cells in Burkitt lymphoma. Study-level background: Productive clonality predicted overall and progression-free survival.

In its sample, this clone was seen a few times. Only in-frame clones appear in the TCRdb table, and some are missing; sequencing was by immunoSEQ multiplex PCR. Among 5,000 to 6,500 clones listed, 16% were seen once. The CDR3 runs 15 residues. V was pared by 6 bases and J by 1 base, with 8 bases of the junction left unmatched. Germline assignment: CDR1 MDHEN and CDR2 SYDVKM. The chain recombines TRBV28 with TRBJ1-1, with 7 bases fitting TRBD1. The specimen sequenced was tumor tissue. The receptor was isolated from a human donor with diffuse large B-cell lymphoma. DNA for the CDR3: TGTGCCAGCAGGCCTATCAGGGGGAGGAACACTGAAGCTTTCTTT. Translation: CASRPIRGRNTEAFF.